This T cell receptor (beta chain) was captured by sequencing in a study of T cell responses to AZD1222 COVID-19 vaccine. Whole-study results and caveats: Vaccine-related CD4 TCRs covered spike, predominating at 160-218 and 743-854. Two doses of AZD1222 preceded a rise in Spike-specific TCR breadth and depth.

The V gene end was trimmed by 1 base and the J gene end by 1 base; junction bases not matched to a gene: 7. This CDR3 spans 18 amino acids. Per germline, CDR1 SGHAT and CDR2 FQNNGV. Sequencing used immunoSEQ multiplex PCR; TCRdb keeps in-frame clones, though not all of them. The data show about 110,000 clones, with approximately 91% seen just once and 9.5% to 15% held by the top ten. On this clone: Its target is unknown.

The chain combines TRBV11-2 with TRBJ1-6; TRBD1 matches at 7 bases. Source: peripheral blood, taken on day 0 of MenACWY control vaccination. The source is an adult in good health. In DNA, the CDR3 is TGTGCCAGCAGCTTAGGTTGGCAGGGGGGTTCCTATAATTCACCCCTCCACTTT. This translates into CASSLGWQGGSYNSPLHF.